These 8 T cell receptor beta chains originate from one sample sequenced in a study of cytomegalovirus exposure and HLA in healthy donors. This PCR relied on a set of 60 Vbeta primers and 13 Jbeta primers. The data were produced by immunoSEQ multiplex PCR, yet TCRdb's version contains in-frame clones alone and is incomplete. The sample includes approximately 100,000 clones, roughly three quarters of them seen just once. Sequencing was performed on PBMCs. The receptors were gathered from a man aged 40-55 years in good health and CMV-seropositive.

This CDR3 reads CASSLTVQGAAETQYF. As DNA, the CDR3 is TGCGCCAGCAGCTTGACGGTACAGGGGGCTGCGGAGACCCAGTACTTC. The chain carries TRBV5-1 and TRBJ2-5, with 9 positions matching TRBD1. Trimming took 1 base from V and 5 from J; bases not matched to a gene: 9. CDR3 length: 16 amino acids. Germline values: CDR1 SGHRS, CDR2 YFSETQ.

V gene TRBV27 combines with J gene TRBJ1-2; the D gene is possibly TRBD1 (6 bases). V gave up 5 bases and J gave up 6 bases, with 13 bases separating them. This CDR3 contains 13 residues. Germline V gives CDR1 MNHEY, CDR2 SMNVEV (reference sequence). CDR3 bases: TGTGCCAGCAGTATAGGACAGACGAATGGCTACACCTTC. Translated, it gives CASSIGQTNGYTF.

The rearrangement joins TRBV6-5 to TRBJ1-2; possibly TRBD1 for D (6 bases). V lost 2 bases, J lost 0 bases, and 13 bases lay in between. This CDR3 has 16 amino acids. CDR1 is MNHEY, CDR2 SVGAGI, per germline. The CDR3 spells CASSYHRTVTNYGYTF. CDR3 DNA: TGTGCCAGCAGTTACCACCGGACAGTGACTAACTATGGCTACACCTTC.

The V call is TRBV27, the J call TRBJ2-6; weak D call: TRBD2 (6 bases). The germline V gene has CDR1 MNHEY and CDR2 SMNVEV (reference sequence). V was pared by 1 base and J by 2 bases, with 6 bases between. The CDR3 is 15 residues long. The CDR3 bases are TGTGCCAGCAGTTTATGGGGGGCTGGGGCCAACGTCCTGACTTTC. Residues: CASSLWGAGANVLTF.

This clone has a handful of counts. The chain joins TRBV4-2 to TRBJ2-2; weak D call: TRBD2 (6 bases). This CDR3 spans 15 amino acids. From germline, CDR1 is LGHNA and CDR2 YNFKEQ. The V and J ends lost 3 bases and 3 bases respectively, with 11 bases between them. CDR3 DNA sequence: TGTGCCAGCAGCCAGGAGACTAGTTACACCGGGGAGCTGTTTTTT. It codes for CASSQETSYTGELFF.

A single count supports this clone. The rearrangement uses TRBV27 and TRBJ1-2; D possibly corresponds to TRBD1 (5 bases). V was cut by 8 bases and J by 4 bases, with 17 bases left in between. The CDR3 covers 14 residues. The germline V gene encodes CDR1 MNHEY and CDR2 SMNVEV (reference sequence). The DNA of the CDR3 is TGTGCCAGCGGGGCTGAGCTTTCAATCTATGGCTACACCTTC. Translation gives CASGAELSIYGYTF.

The chain links TRBV27 to TRBJ1-5; D uncertain. CDR1 and CDR2 (germline): MNHEY, SMNVEV (reference sequence). With 3 bases removed from V and 0 bases from J, the gap between germline ends came to 3 bases. This CDR3 has 13 residues. CDR3 sequence: CASSFNSNQPQHF. The CDR3 DNA reads TGTGCCAGCAGTTTTAATAGCAATCAGCCCCAGCATTTT.

The gene calls are TRBV7-9 and TRBJ2-7, with D tentatively TRBD1 (6 bases). The V end lost 3 bases, the J end lost 0 bases, and 12 bases lay between the germline ends. Germline V lookup: CDR1 SEHNR, CDR2 FQNEAQ (reference sequence). The length of the CDR3 is 15 residues. CDR3 sequence: CASSLVETGSYEQYF. DNA of the CDR3: TGTGCCAGCAGCTTGGTCGAGACAGGCTCCTACGAGCAGTACTTC.